These 10 T cell receptor beta chains came from one sample sequenced in a study of T cell repertoires in ileal Crohn's disease. Sequenced by immunoSEQ multiplex PCR; TCRdb stores in-frame clones only, minus some. The sample lists over 13,000 clones, around three quarters occurring once. Source material: ileal tissue. These receptors were obtained from an adult with Crohn's disease.

This chain joins TRBV7-3 and TRBJ2-1, with TRBD2 matching over 13 bases. Trimming took 5 bases from V and 11 from J; bases not matched to a gene: 6. The V gene's germline CDR1 is SGHTA and CDR2 FQGTGA. The CDR3 totals 14 residues. CDR3 amino acids: CASSRTSGGGQQFF. CDR3 bases: TGTGCCAGCAGCCGAACTAGCGGGGGGGGGCAGCAGTTCTTC. Full variable domain (missing parts from reference TRBV7-3 and TRBJ2-1): GAGVSQTPSNKVTEKGKYVELRCDPISGHTALYWYRQSLGQGPEFLIYFQGTGAADDSGLPNDRFFAVRPEGSVSTLKIQRTERGDSAVYLCASSRTSGGGQQFFGPGTRLTVL.

This rearrangement joins TRBV5-4 to TRBJ1-1; a possible D gene is TRBD1 (5 bases). Trimming left V 4 bases short and J 1 base short, with 11 bases between. Per the germline V gene, CDR1 is SGHNT and CDR2 is YYREEE (reference sequence). The CDR3 extends over 14 amino acids. The CDR3 here is CASSAQGRNTEAFF. The CDR3 region has the DNA TGTGCCAGCAGCGCGCAGGGTAGGAACACTGAAGCTTTCTTT.

This clone showed up just a few times. Written as DNA, the CDR3 is TGTGCCAGCAGCCCCGGCAGGGACAATCAGCCCCAGCATTTT. Amino acid sequence: CASSPGRDNQPQHF. The rearrangement links TRBV6-5 to TRBJ1-5; perhaps TRBD1 as D (5 bases). Per germline, CDR1 MNHEY and CDR2 SVGAGI. V was shortened by 6 bases and J by 3 bases, with 12 bases between the two germline ends. This CDR3 comprises 14 residues.

J is TRBJ2-2 and V is TRBV6-5; D is ambiguous. Germline CDR1 reads MNHEY; CDR2 reads SVGAGI. CDR3 length: 15 residues. V was pared by 6 bases and J by 0 bases, with 11 bases between. The CDR3 here is CASRLTAANTGELFF. CDR3 DNA: TGTGCCAGCAGGCTTACAGCTGCGAACACCGGGGAGCTGTTTTTT.

The rearrangement links TRBV6-1 to TRBJ2-5; 11 bases are shared with TRBD1. CDR1 is MNHNS, CDR2 SASEGT, per germline. CDR3 length equals 14 residues. V gave up 6 bases and J gave up 5 bases; unmatched junction bases: 5. The CDR3 region is CASRLDRGRETQYF. DNA for the CDR3: TGTGCCAGCAGGTTGGACAGGGGGCGTGAGACCCAGTACTTC.

V and J are TRBV5-4 and TRBJ2-3, with D tentatively TRBD1 (5 bases). Trimming cost V 4 bases and J 9 bases, with 12 bases left between them. The CDR3 covers 12 residues. Germline assignment: CDR1 SGHNT and CDR2 YYREEE (reference sequence). Written as DNA, the CDR3 is TGTGCCAGCAGCACCTGGGGCGGAACGCAGTATTTT. As protein: CASSTWGGTQYF.

This chain connects TRBV4-1 to TRBJ2-3, with 10 nucleotides matching TRBD2. Germline CDR1 reads MGHRA; CDR2 reads YSYEKL. V was clipped by 0 bases and J by 0 bases; unmatched bases: 9. CDR3 length equals 19 residues. CDR3 sequence (DNA): TGCGCCAGCAGCCAAGAGTCAAGCGGGGGGGTAAAGAGCACAGATACGCAGTATTTT. Its translation is CASSQESSGGVKSTDTQYF.

About this clone itself: Other DNA sequences in the sample encode the same CDR3. The chain is built from TRBV18 and TRBJ2-7; 8 bases match TRBD1. Per the germline V gene, CDR1 is KGHSH and CDR2 is LQKENI. The CDR3 contains 13 residues. V was pared by 3 bases and J by 3 bases, with 1 base of the junction left unmatched. The CDR3 sequence is CASSPGQDYEQYF. The DNA for the CDR3 is TGTGCCAGCTCACCGGGACAGGACTACGAGCAGTACTTC.

This chain links TRBV5-1 with TRBJ2-5; the match to TRBD2 covers 8 bases. The germline gives CDR1 SGHRS, CDR2 YFSETQ. CDR3 length equals 17 residues. Trimming removed 4 bases from V and 5 bases from J; junction bases left unmatched: 16. CDR3 nucleotides: TGCGCCAGCAGCGCAATCGGGGGGGAGCTCTCGGGGGAGACCCAGTACTTC. It is translated as CASSAIGGELSGETQYF.

This chain links TRBV19 with TRBJ2-2; 8 nucleotides match TRBD1. Germline V CDR1 and CDR2: LNHDA, SQIVND (reference sequence). This CDR3 has 15 residues. The junction had 5 bases not matched to a gene; V was cut back by 4 bases and J by 4 bases. This chain's CDR3 is CASSNAGGLTGELFF. As DNA, the CDR3 is TGTGCCAGTAGTAACGCAGGGGGCCTCACCGGGGAGCTGTTTTTT.